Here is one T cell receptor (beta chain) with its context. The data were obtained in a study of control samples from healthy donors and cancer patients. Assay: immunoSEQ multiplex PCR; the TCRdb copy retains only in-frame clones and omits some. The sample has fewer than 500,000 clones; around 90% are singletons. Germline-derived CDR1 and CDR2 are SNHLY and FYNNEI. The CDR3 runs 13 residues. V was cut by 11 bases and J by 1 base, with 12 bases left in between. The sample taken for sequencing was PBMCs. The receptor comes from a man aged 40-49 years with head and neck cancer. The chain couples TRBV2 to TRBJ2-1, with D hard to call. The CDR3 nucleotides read TGTGCCGGAGCTGAGGCTTCCTACAATGAGCAGTTCTTC. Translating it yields CAGAEASYNEQFF.